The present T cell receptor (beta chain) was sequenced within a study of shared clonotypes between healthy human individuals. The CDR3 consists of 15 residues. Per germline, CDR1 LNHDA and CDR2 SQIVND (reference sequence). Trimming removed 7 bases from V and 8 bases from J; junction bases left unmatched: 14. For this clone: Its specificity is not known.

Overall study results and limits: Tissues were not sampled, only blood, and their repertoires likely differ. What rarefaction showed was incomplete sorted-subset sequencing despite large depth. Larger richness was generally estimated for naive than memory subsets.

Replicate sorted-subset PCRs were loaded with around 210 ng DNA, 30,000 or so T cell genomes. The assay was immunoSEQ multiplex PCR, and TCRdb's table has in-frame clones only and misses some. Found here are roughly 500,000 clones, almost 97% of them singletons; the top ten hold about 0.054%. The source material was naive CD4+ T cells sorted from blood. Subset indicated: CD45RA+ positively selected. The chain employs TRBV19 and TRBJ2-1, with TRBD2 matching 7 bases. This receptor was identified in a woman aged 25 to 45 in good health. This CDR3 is CASTFSRGRVDEQFF. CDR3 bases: TGTGCCAGTACCTTCAGCCGCGGGAGAGTGGATGAGCAGTTCTTC.